Presented here are 13 T cell receptor beta chains from one specimen sequenced in a study of T cell repertoires in cytomegalovirus infection (dated by TCRdb to the late 2010s). The label giving this sample's treatment or condition can be read as: in vitro stimulation with specific CMV peptide epitopes to enrich CMV-specific T cells. What these receptors recognize is not known. The sample was run on an Illumina HiSeq 1500. TCRdb's own reprocessing of the public reads used fastp at Q25 and MiXCR and kept productive beta chains. All rows with the same CDR3 protein become a single entry with the most common DNA and genes. The sample table shows roughly 170,000 distinct CDR3 sequences, and roughly 20% are seen once. The ten largest make up under 30% of the sample. This material consisted of CD8+ T cells from cultured PBMCs, taken from culture after CMV antigen stimulation. All receptors derive from a human donor in good health (CMV status not recorded). Some clones in this sample may be carry-over from other donors' samples.

This clonotype has ten or more counts. The chain carries TRBV28 and TRBJ1-4, with a possible D match to TRBD1 (5 bases). This CDR3 contains 18 residues. Trimming shortened V by 2 bases and J by 3 bases, and 19 bases separated the two germline ends. Germline CDR1 MDHEN, CDR2 SYDVKM. The CDR3: CASSLEGQGLGSNEKLFF. CDR3 bases: TGTGCCAGCAGTTTAGAGGGCCAGGGATTAGGATCTAATGAAAAACTGTTTTTT.

This chain connects TRBV6-2 or TRBV6-3 to TRBJ2-7; no definite D call. The V gene's germline CDR1 is MNHEY and CDR2 SVGEGT. V shed 11 bases and J shed 2 bases, with 10 bases lying between them. This CDR3 comprises 11 residues. CDR3 bases: TGTGCCCGCAAGAGAGCCTACGAGCAGTACTTC. Protein: CARKRAYEQYF.

This clonotype was seen a few times. The chain joins TRBV25-1 to TRBJ1-1; D not resolved. The CDR3 loop spans 13 amino acids. Deletions cut 5 bases from V and 4 bases from J, with 11 bases between. Germline lookup yields CDR1 MGHDK and CDR2 SYGVNS. CDR3 protein: CASSPRGSTEAFF. CDR3 nucleotides: TGTGCCAGCAGTCCTCGAGGGAGCACTGAAGCTTTCTTT.

The chain is built from TRBV7-9 and TRBJ1-4, with D tentatively TRBD1 (5 bases). This CDR3 region has 16 residues. Trimming removed 0 bases from V and 4 bases from J, with 12 bases in between. CDR1 is SEHNR and CDR2 is FQNEAQ in the germline V gene (reference sequence). CDR3 sequence (DNA): TGTGCCAGCAGCTTAGCAAACAGGCACCTTAATGAAAAACTGTTTTTT. Translation: CASSLANRHLNEKLFF.

This clonotype was found a few times. This chain connects TRBV12-3 or TRBV12-4 to TRBJ1-6; D is undetermined. V dropped 2 bases and J dropped 5 bases, with 13 bases sitting between them. This CDR3 has 16 residues. The CDR3 sequence is CASSLWALDHNSPLHF. DNA for the CDR3: TGTGCCAGCAGTTTATGGGCCCTGGACCATAATTCACCCCTCCACTTT.

In its sample, this clonotype was seen a few times. V is TRBV7-9 and J is TRBJ2-3; 7 bases match TRBD1. Trimming cost V 1 base and J 2 bases; bases outside gene matches: 3. CDR3 length: 15 residues. Germline V gives CDR1 SEHNR, CDR2 FQNEAQ (reference sequence). The CDR3 sequence is CASSLGGQTTDTQYF. The CDR3 DNA reads as TGTGCCAGCAGCTTAGGGGGACAGACCACAGATACGCAGTATTTT.

This clonotype was seen a few times. V and J are TRBV7-2 and TRBJ1-1; 7 bases are shared with TRBD1. This CDR3 contains 15 residues. V was clipped by 3 bases and J by 5 bases; unmatched bases: 9. Germline assignment: CDR1 SGHTA and CDR2 FQGNSA. As DNA, the CDR3 is TGTGCCAGCAGCTTGGACAGGCGCCGAATGACTGAAGCTTTCTTT. This codes for CASSLDRRRMTEAFF.

The V gene is TRBV7-3, the J gene TRBJ2-4; possible D gene TRBD2, 6 bases. CDR1 is SGHTA and CDR2 is FQGTGA in the germline V gene. V lost 0 bases and J lost 3, with 18 bases in between. The CDR3 is 18 amino acids. CDR3 DNA: TGTGCCAGCAGCTTAACGGGAGGACCGGCGGACGTCAAAAACATTCAGTACTTC. The encoded protein is CASSLTGGPADVKNIQYF. Complete variable domain (other parts from reference TRBV7-3 and TRBJ2-4): GAGVSQTPSNKVTEKGKYVELRCDPISGHTALYWYRQSLGQGPEFLIYFQGTGAADDSGLPNDRFFAVRPEGSVSTLKIQRTERGDSAVYLCASSLTGGPADVKNIQYFGAGTRLSVL.

This sequence joins TRBV28 and TRBJ1-5, with D unclear. Trimming removed 2 bases from V and 10 bases from J, with 15 bases in between. CDR3 size: 14 residues. Germline V gene data show CDR1 as MDHEN and CDR2 as SYDVKM. CDR3 loop: CASSLTGEREPQHF. The CDR3, as DNA: TGTGCCAGCAGTTTAACCGGGGAACGGGAACCCCAGCATTTT.

The chain recombines TRBV3-1 with TRBJ1-1, with unresolved D. The V and J ends lost 2 bases and 5 bases respectively, with 9 bases between them. This CDR3 spans 13 amino acids. The V gene's germline CDR1 is LGHDT and CDR2 YNNKEL (reference sequence). The CDR3 reads CASSQTVGTEAFF. The CDR3 DNA sequence: TGTGCCAGCAGCCAAACAGTAGGAACTGAAGCTTTCTTT. Full variable domain (remainder filled in from reference TRBV3-1 and TRBJ1-1): DTAVSQTPKYLVTQMGNDKSIKCEQNLGHDTMYWYKQDSKKFLKIMFSYNNKELIINETVPNRFSPKSPDKAHLNLHINSLELGDSAVYFCASSQTVGTEAFFGQGTRLTVV.

V usage is TRBV7-2 and J usage is TRBJ1-2; tentatively, D is TRBD1 (6 bases). CDR1 and CDR2 from the germline V gene are SGHTA and FQGNSA. The CDR3 has 17 residues. The V and J ends lost 7 bases and 0 bases respectively, with 21 bases between them. This CDR3 reads CASTRGTGDRANYGYTF. As DNA, the CDR3 is TGTGCCAGCACCAGGGGTACTGGGGACCGAGCTAACTATGGCTACACCTTC.

This clonotype was counted between two and nine times. Here the CDR3 DNA reads TGTGCCAGCTCTTGGACTAGCGGGGCGACAGATACGCAGTATTTT. Its protein is CASSWTSGATDTQYF. The chain combines TRBV6-5 with TRBJ2-3, with 12 nucleotides matching TRBD2. The CDR3 consists of 15 residues. The germline CDR1 and CDR2 sequences are MNHEY and SVGAGI. Germline trimming cut 8 bases from V and 3 bases from J; bases unmatched to any gene: 6.

This clonotype has more than one count but fewer than ten. The chain recombines TRBV7-8 with TRBJ1-2; a possible D gene is TRBD1 (5 bases). The CDR3 sequence is 16 residues long. CDR1 and CDR2 from the germline V gene are SGHVS and FQNEAQ. Trimming left V 0 bases short and J 7 bases short, with 18 bases between. CDR3 residues: CASSLARAGTFGGYTF. CDR3 bases: TGTGCCAGCAGCTTAGCGCGAGCAGGGACGTTTGGTGGCTACACCTTC.